The clone carrying this TCR beta chain was detected ten times or more. The antigen is not known. This record comes from a study of identifying expanded T cells in peripheral blood. Measured with immunoSEQ multiplex PCR; TCRdb has only the in-frame clones, and not every one. The sample lists nearly 60,000 clones; about 92% were seen once. During the collection period, no donor immune events like infections were recorded. Germline V gives CDR1 SGHRS, CDR2 YFSETQ. The CDR3 contains 16 residues. Deletions cut 7 bases from V and 6 bases from J, with 20 bases between. Study-wide points: Technical replicates showed about 1.2 changed clones; roughly two weeks roughly 18; four weeks 19. Approximately two-week clone count variance significantly increased as total template count grew.

The rearrangement links TRBV5-1 to TRBJ1-6; D remains ambiguous. Sequencing was carried out using blood. The source of this sequence is a person aged 18-70 years in good health. The CDR3 reads CASAANFVVSNSPLHF. The CDR3 nucleotides are TGCGCCAGCGCGGCCAACTTTGTAGTCAGTAATTCACCCCTCCACTTT.